Below, 30 T cell receptor beta chains from the same sample are listed, as sequenced in a study of regulatory T cells in long-lasting Graves disease. Arm-PCR of CDR3 regions and iRepertoire HTBI primers were used to build TCR beta libraries. Via MiXCR, TCRdb re-called the multiplex PCR reads, giving one row per CDR3 protein. The data hold 200,000 to 250,000 distinct CDR3 sequences, with about 17% observed a single time. Time point specified: newly diagnosed GD, antithyroid drugs for less than 3 months. PBMC-extracted RNA yielded the TCR library. The sequenced sample was peripheral blood mononuclear cells (PBMCs), obtained at new diagnosis, from a patient treated with antithyroid drugs. The receptor set was obtained from a female donor with Graves disease.

This chain joins TRBV19 and TRBJ1-6; no definite D call. CDR3 size: 15 residues. Germline V gene lookup returns CDR1 LNHDA and CDR2 SQIVND (reference sequence). The V and J ends lost 4 bases and 6 bases respectively, with 13 bases between them. CDR3 residues: CASSSYSKLNSPLHF. CDR3 DNA: TGTGCCAGTAGTAGCTACAGTAAACTTAATTCACCCCTCCACTTT.

This clonotype was detected many times. The V gene is TRBV11-2, the J gene TRBJ2-5; 8 bases fit TRBD1. Germline V gene data show CDR1 as SGHAT and CDR2 as FQNNGV. The ends lost 4 bases at V and 7 bases at J; junction bases unmatched: 8. The length of the CDR3 is 14 residues. CDR3 nucleotides: TGTGCCAGCAGCTCAACGACAGGGGAAGGGACCCAGTACTTC. Amino acids: CASSSTTGEGTQYF.

The rearrangement links TRBV20-1 to TRBJ1-1; D gene ambiguous. The CDR3 totals 13 residues. The V end was cut by 5 bases, the J end by 0 bases, with 10 bases between. Looked up from germline, CDR1 is DFQATT and CDR2 is SNEGSKA (reference sequence). The CDR3 spells CSAPSDVNTEAFF. The CDR3 nucleotides are TGCAGTGCTCCCTCGGACGTGAACACTGAAGCTTTCTTT.

This clonotype was recorded many times. The gene calls are TRBV24-1 and TRBJ2-7; D tentatively fits TRBD1 or TRBD2 (7 bases each). The CDR3 has 14 amino acids. The V end lost 4 bases, the J end lost 3 bases, and 12 bases lay between the germline ends. Germline loops: CDR1 KGHDR, CDR2 SFDVKD. CDR3 amino acids: CATSDRGGHYEQYF. The CDR3 DNA reads TGTGCCACCAGTGACAGGGGGGGACACTACGAGCAGTACTTC.

This clonotype occurred many times. The rearrangement links TRBV6-1 to TRBJ1-2; possible D gene TRBD1, 5 bases. This CDR3 contains 13 residues. Germline V lookup: CDR1 MNHNS, CDR2 SASEGT. Between the trimmed V and J ends, which lost 6 bases and 4 bases, there was a span of 12 bases. Here the CDR3 reads CASRPGPSYGYTF. The CDR3 DNA sequence: TGTGCCAGCAGGCCGGGACCCTCCTATGGCTACACCTTC.

Notes on this clonotype: Only one base separates this from a far larger clonotype, so it likely reflects a read error. The gene calls are TRBV12-3 or TRBV12-4 and TRBJ2-3; TRBD1 matches 7 bases. The junction had 7 bases not matched to a gene; V was cut back by 5 bases and J by 2 bases. The CDR3 is made up of 15 amino acids. The CDR3 region is CASSDPGQDTDTQYF. CDR3 in DNA: TGTGCCAGCAGTGATCCCGGACAGGACACAGATACGCAGTATTTT.

This clonotype was seen ten or more times. This chain uses TRBV2 with TRBJ1-5; the match to TRBD1 covers 8 bases. Germline CDR1 reads SNHLY; CDR2 reads FYNNEI. The CDR3 has 14 residues. The ends lost 5 bases at V and 5 bases at J; junction bases unmatched: 5. CDR3 nucleotide sequence: TGTGCCAGCAGTCTTACGACAGGGGATCAGCCCCAGCATTTT. Its protein is CASSLTTGDQPQHF.

This clonotype came up many times. This chain uses TRBV7-8 with TRBJ2-3; D remains ambiguous. The germline V gene has CDR1 SGHVS and CDR2 FQNEAQ. Trimming took 5 bases from V and 4 from J, leaving 13 bases between them. This CDR3 has 14 residues. CDR3 protein: CASSPSYPADTQYF. As DNA, the CDR3 is TGTGCCAGCAGCCCCTCTTATCCGGCAGATACGCAGTATTTT. Drawing the rest from reference TRBV7-8 and TRBJ2-3, the complete variable domain is GAGVSQSPRYKVAKRGQDVALRCDPISGHVSLFWYQQALGQGPEFLTYFQNEAQLDKSGLPSDRFFAERPEGSVSTLKIQRTQQEDSAVYLCASSPSYPADTQYFGPGTRLTVL.

This clonotype has at least ten counts. The chain couples TRBV2 to TRBJ1-2; 9 bases fit TRBD1. Germline V gene lookup returns CDR1 SNHLY and CDR2 FYNNEI. The trim removed 9 bases at V and 2 bases at J, leaving 4 bases unmatched. This CDR3 comprises 13 residues. The chain's CDR3 is CARVDRGNYGYTF. CDR3 coding DNA: TGTGCCAGGGTGGACAGGGGAAACTATGGCTACACCTTC.

The V call is TRBV19, the J call TRBJ1-2; TRBD1 might be the D (6 bases). Between the trimmed V and J ends, which lost 4 bases and 8 bases, there was a span of 14 bases. Looked up from germline, CDR1 is LNHDA and CDR2 is SQIVND (reference sequence). The length of the CDR3 is 13 residues. The CDR3 DNA reads as TGTGCCAGTAGTAAGGGGACACAAGAGGGCTACACCTTC. Protein sequence: CASSKGTQEGYTF. Drawing the rest from reference TRBV19 and TRBJ1-2, the complete variable domain is DGGITQSPKYLFRKEGQNVTLSCEQNLNHDAMYWYRQDPGQGLRLIYYSQIVNDFQKGDIAEGYSVSREKKESFPLTVTSAQKNPTAFYLCASSKGTQEGYTFGSGTRLTVV.

This clonotype was seen many times. The gene calls are TRBV29-1 and TRBJ2-1; 13 bases line up with TRBD2. This CDR3 contains 15 residues. V lost 7 bases, J lost 3 bases, and 6 bases stayed unmatched. Germline V gene sequence: CDR1 SQVTM, CDR2 ANQGSEA. Here the CDR3 reads CSGTSGSRGYNEQFF. CDR3 DNA sequence: TGCAGCGGGACTAGCGGGAGCCGCGGCTACAATGAGCAGTTCTTC.

This clonotype appeared many times. The J gene is TRBJ1-1, the V gene TRBV5-4; weak D call: TRBD1 (5 bases). V was clipped by 5 bases and J by 0 bases, with 17 bases between them. Germline V gene sequence: CDR1 SGHNT, CDR2 YYREEE (reference sequence). CDR3 length: 16 residues. CDR3 sequence: CASSPTGRLLNTEAFF. CDR3 coding DNA: TGTGCCAGCAGTCCTACAGGCCGACTACTGAACACTGAAGCTTTCTTT. The full variable domain, rest sourced from reference TRBV5-4 and TRBJ1-1, is ETGVTQSPTHLIKTRGQQVTLRCSSQSGHNTVSWYQQALGQGPQFIFQYYREEENGRGNFPPRFSGLQFPNYSSELNVNALELDDSALYLCASSPTGRLLNTEAFFGQGTRLTVV.

Many counts were recorded for this clonotype. The CDR3 spells CASSLRQGTNTIYF. The CDR3 nucleotides read TGTGCCAGCAGTTTAAGACAGGGTACAAACACCATATATTTT. The J gene is TRBJ1-3, the V gene TRBV12-3 or TRBV12-4; TRBD1 aligns across 7 bases. The CDR3 totals 14 residues. J gave up 6 bases and V 2 bases, and 4 bases lay outside the gene matches.

This clonotype was counted at least ten times. The chain carries TRBV30 and TRBJ1-5, with TRBD1 as a possible D gene (6 bases). Trimming cost V 2 bases and J 7 bases, with 9 bases left between them. This CDR3 has 12 amino acids. The V gene's germline CDR1 is GTSNPN and CDR2 SVGIG (reference sequence). CDR3 coding DNA: TGTGCCTGGAGTAAACAGGGCCAGCCCCAGCATTTT. This gives the protein CAWSKQGQPQHF. Looking up the rest from reference TRBV30 and TRBJ1-5 gives the full variable domain: SQTIHQWPATLVQPVGSPLSLECTVEGTSNPNLYWYRQAAGRGLQLLFYSVGIGQISSEVPQNLSASRPQDRQFILSSKKLLLSDSGFYLCAWSKQGQPQHFGDGTRLSIL.

Notes on this clonotype: A much larger clone differs by one base, so this may be a read error. The CDR3 spells CASSQQGADGYTF. The CDR3 region has the DNA TGTGCCAGCAGCCAACAGGGGGCAGATGGCTACACCTTC. The chain links TRBV7-9 to TRBJ1-2, with 9 bases matching TRBD1. The junction had 4 bases not matched to a gene; V was cut back by 5 bases and J by 6 bases. The CDR3 is 13 amino acids. Germline CDR1 reads SEHNR; CDR2 reads FQNEAQ (reference sequence). Drawing the rest from reference TRBV7-9 and TRBJ1-2, the complete variable domain is DTGVSQNPRHKITKRGQNVTFRCDPISEHNRLYWYRQTLGQGPEFLTYFQNEAQLEKSRLLSDRFSAERPKGSFSTLEIQRTEQGDSAMYLCASSQQGADGYTFGSGTRLTVV.

In regard to this clonotype: This clone may be a read error of a much larger clone one base away. The CDR3 protein is CASSPKSEQYF. DNA for the CDR3: TGTGCCAGCAGTCCCAAGAGTGAGCAGTACTTC. The chain uses TRBV12-3 or TRBV12-4 and TRBJ2-7; no clear D gene. This CDR3 has 11 residues. Deletions cut 5 bases from V and 7 bases from J, with 9 bases between.

In the case of this clonotype: A far larger clone is just one base off, so this is likely a read error. This chain's CDR3 is CASSPRLADEVETQFF. The DNA for the CDR3 is TGTGCCAGCAGCCCACGACTAGCGGACGAGGTGGAGACCCAGTTCTTC. The chain has TRBV11-2 and TRBJ2-1; 9 nucleotides line up with TRBD2. CDR3 size: 16 residues. Germline V gene sequence: CDR1 SGHAT, CDR2 FQNNGV. Germline trimming cut 5 bases from V and 13 bases from J; bases unmatched to any gene: 18. The full variable domain, in which reference TRBV11-2 and TRBJ2-1 provide the parts outside the CDR3, is EAGVAQSPRYKIIEKRQSVAFWCNPISGHATLYWYQQILGQGPKLLIQFQNNGVVDDSQLPKDRFSAERLKGVDSTLKIQPAKLEDSAVYLCASSPRLADEVETQFFGPGTRLTVL.

The table lists this clonotype with a count of one. This rearrangement joins TRBV6-6 to TRBJ2-5; 10 bases line up with TRBD2. This CDR3 contains 18 residues. CDR1 and CDR2 from the germline V gene are MNHNY and SVGAGI (reference sequence). After removal of 0 bases from V and 1 base from J, the junction contained 8 bases not matched to a gene. This chain's CDR3 is CASSYSSIAGGIQETQYF. Here the CDR3 DNA reads TGTGCCAGCAGTTACTCGAGTATAGCGGGAGGCATCCAAGAGACCCAGTACTTC.

The sample holds a few counts of this clonotype. J is TRBJ1-4 and V is TRBV25-1; TRBD1 agrees at 7 bases. Germline loops: CDR1 MGHDK, CDR2 SYGVNS. The J segment lost 7 bases and the V segment lost 4 bases, leaving 9 bases of the junction unmatched. The CDR3 is made up of 15 amino acids. The CDR3 region is CASSGTGARSEKLFF. The CDR3, as DNA: TGTGCCAGCAGTGGAACAGGGGCGAGGAGTGAAAAACTGTTTTTT.

On this clonotype itself: With a far larger clone one base away, a read error is the likely cause. The rearrangement uses TRBV11-1 and TRBJ2-7; 9 bases are a match to TRBD2. J lost 0 bases, V lost 3 bases, and 6 bases had no gene match. Looked up from germline, CDR1 is SGHAT and CDR2 is FQDESV (reference sequence). This CDR3 is 16 amino acids long. The CDR3 DNA follows: TGTGCCAGCAGCTTCTCTAGCGGGAAGAGCTCCTACGAGCAGTACTTC. It codes for CASSFSSGKSSYEQYF.

This clonotype has a handful of counts. The chain links TRBV7-9 to TRBJ2-7; 8 bases agree with TRBD1. Germline CDR1 reads SEHNR; CDR2 reads FQNEAQ (reference sequence). The V segment lost 3 bases and the J segment 5 bases; nucleotides outside the gene matches: 6. CDR3 size: 14 residues. This CDR3 reads CASSFQPTGDEQYF. As DNA, the CDR3 is TGTGCCAGCAGCTTCCAACCGACAGGGGACGAGCAGTACTTC.

This clonotype was counted ten times or more. The DNA is omitted, as the CDR3 cannot be located on it reliably, and the CDR3 follows TCRdb's listing. The V and J genes are TRBV12-3 or TRBV12-4 and TRBJ2-2; the table's TRBD1 call for D was not verified on the DNA. The CDR3 sequence runs 17 residues, both termini included. The CDR3 here is CATASGTGIRTPGSCFF.

This clonotype was observed a few times. This chain links TRBV20-1 with TRBJ2-3; D gene uncertain. V lost 0 bases, J lost 7 bases, and 17 bases lay in between. This CDR3 has 15 residues. CDR1 is DFQATT, CDR2 SNEGSKA, per germline (reference sequence). The CDR3, as DNA: TGCAGTGCTAGAGATTTTTCCGTTCAAAGTCATACGCAGTATTTT. It yields the protein CSARDFSVQSHTQYF.

This clonotype was seen ten or more times. The chain uses TRBV3-1 and TRBJ2-2, with D tentatively TRBD1 or TRBD2 (5 bases each). V shed 4 bases and J shed 3 bases, with 12 bases lying between them. Looked up from germline, CDR1 is LGHDT and CDR2 is YNNKEL (reference sequence). CDR3 size: 15 residues. This CDR3 is CASSRFGDHTGELFF. The CDR3 nucleotides are TGTGCCAGCAGCCGGTTCGGGGACCACACCGGGGAGCTGTTTTTT.

This clonotype was seen many times. The chain uses TRBV30 and TRBJ1-1, with D possibly matching TRBD1 (6 bases). Germline V lookup: CDR1 GTSNPN, CDR2 SVGIG (reference sequence). Trimming removed 3 bases at V and 0 bases at J, with 11 bases between. The CDR3 extends over 14 amino acids. CDR3 sequence: CAWSMTGLNTEAFF. The CDR3 nucleotides read TGTGCCTGGAGCATGACAGGTTTGAACACTGAAGCTTTCTTT.

This clonotype has ten or more counts. This chain connects TRBV12-3 or TRBV12-4 to TRBJ2-1; D is possibly TRBD2 (6 bases). The V and J ends lost 3 bases and 7 bases respectively, with 13 bases between them. This CDR3 comprises 14 residues. The DNA of the CDR3 is TGTGCCAGCAGTTTGGGCGGGAATAGGAATGAGCAGTTCTTC. As protein: CASSLGGNRNEQFF.

A note on this clonotype: A far larger clone is just one base off, so this is likely a read error. The rearrangement joins TRBV28 to TRBJ2-3, with 7 bases fitting TRBD1. Germline loops: CDR1 MDHEN, CDR2 SYDVKM. This CDR3 is 15 amino acids long. V lost 5 bases and J lost 2; bases outside the gene matches: 7. CDR3 region: CASSDDREATDTQYF. The CDR3 DNA sequence: TGTGCCAGCAGTGATGACAGGGAAGCCACAGATACGCAGTATTTT. Full variable domain (missing parts from reference TRBV28 and TRBJ2-3): DVKVTQSSRYLVKRTGEKVFLECVQDMDHENMFWYRQDPGLGLRLIYFSYDVKMKEKGDIPEGYSVSREKKERFSLILESASTNQTSMYLCASSDDREATDTQYFGPGTRLTVL.

Points on this clonotype: It is likely a read error: a sequence one base away is far more abundant. The rearrangement links TRBV11-2 to TRBJ1-1, with D unresolved. The CDR3 is 14 amino acids. V was cut by 5 bases and J by 1 base, with 11 bases left in between. In germline, CDR1 is SGHAT, CDR2 FQNNGV. CDR3 protein: CASSPGRGNTEAFF. CDR3 DNA sequence: TGTGCCAGCAGCCCCGGACGGGGGAACACTGAAGCTTTCTTT. Full variable domain (outside the CDR3, taken from reference TRBV11-2 and TRBJ1-1): EAGVAQSPRYKIIEKRQSVAFWCNPISGHATLYWYQQILGQGPKLLIQFQNNGVVDDSQLPKDRFSAERLKGVDSTLKIQPAKLEDSAVYLCASSPGRGNTEAFFGQGTRLTVV.

The rearrangement uses TRBV20-1 and TRBJ2-1; TRBD2 is a possible D gene (6 bases). Trimming took 0 bases from V and 6 from J, leaving 18 bases between them. The CDR3 consists of 16 residues. Per the germline V gene, CDR1 is DFQATT and CDR2 is SNEGSKA (reference sequence). CDR3 loop: CSARDSARGSSNEQFF. CDR3 coding DNA: TGCAGTGCTAGAGATTCCGCCCGGGGGTCAAGCAATGAGCAGTTCTTC.

At least ten counts were recorded for this clonotype. V is TRBV20-1 and J is TRBJ1-1; D ambiguous. V gave up 2 bases and J gave up 2 bases, with 9 bases separating them. Germline values: CDR1 DFQATT, CDR2 SNEGSKA (reference sequence). The CDR3 contains 13 residues. The CDR3 DNA sequence: TGCAGTGCTAGATCGGACCCTAACACTGAAGCTTTCTTT. It is translated as CSARSDPNTEAFF.